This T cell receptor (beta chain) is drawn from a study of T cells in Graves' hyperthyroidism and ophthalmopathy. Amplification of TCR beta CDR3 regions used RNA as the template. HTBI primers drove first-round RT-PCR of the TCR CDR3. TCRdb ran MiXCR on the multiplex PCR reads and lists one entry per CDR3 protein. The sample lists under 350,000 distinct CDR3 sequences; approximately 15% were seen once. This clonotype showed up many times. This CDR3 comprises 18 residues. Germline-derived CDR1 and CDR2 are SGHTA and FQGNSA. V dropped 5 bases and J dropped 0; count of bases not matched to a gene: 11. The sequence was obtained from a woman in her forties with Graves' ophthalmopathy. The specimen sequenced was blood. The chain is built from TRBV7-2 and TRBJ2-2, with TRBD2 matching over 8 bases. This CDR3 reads CASSPKSVSGTNTGELFF. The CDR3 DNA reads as TGTGCCAGCAGCCCCAAGAGTGTTAGCGGGACGAACACCGGGGAGCTGTTTTTT.